This T cell receptor beta chain was captured by sequencing in a study of T cells after yellow fever vaccination. Whole-study results and caveats: A large majority of primary-vaccination clones showed up again after the booster (just under 97% CD4, roughly 91% CD8).

A single record per CDR3 protein comes from TCRdb applying MiXCR to the 5' RACE reads. Of some 350,000 distinct CDR3 sequences in the sample, 11% were seen once. A few counts support this clonotype. The antigen remains undetermined. The receptor was isolated from a man younger than 35 who received the YFV17D yellow fever vaccine. Here the sequenced sample was PBMCs, taken on the day of the first yellow fever vaccination.

CDR3 nucleotides: TGCGCCAGCAGCTTGCAGGGGGGGAGCGAGACCCAGTACTTC. Translating gives CASSLQGGSETQYF. This chain links TRBV5-1 with TRBJ2-5; D is perhaps TRBD1 or TRBD2 (7 bases each). CDR1 SGHRS and CDR2 YFSETQ come from the germline V gene. V lost 1 base and J 5 bases, leaving 12 bases between the germline ends. CDR3 length equals 14 residues.